This T cell receptor beta chain was captured by sequencing in a study of T cells in Graves' hyperthyroidism and ophthalmopathy. Looking at the study overall: Specimen type is peripheral blood, collected at initial diagnosis prior to any treatment. General study findings and limits: Among thyroid clonotypes expanded above 0.001, most also appeared in blood.

TCR beta CDR3 regions were amplified from RNA. HTBI primers were employed in a first-round RT-PCR of the TCR CDR3. One entry per CDR3 protein results from TCRdb running MiXCR on the multiplex PCR reads. The repertoire has 220,000 or so distinct CDR3 sequences, about 15% of them found once; the top ten carry around 28%. This clonotype was recorded many times. Its antigen is as yet unknown. Per germline, CDR1 DFQATT and CDR2 SNEGSKA (reference sequence). After removal of 5 bases from V and 6 bases from J, the junction contained 6 bases not matched to a gene. The CDR3 runs 13 residues. Diagnostic assessment was based on clinical symptoms, serum thyroxine and TRAb, thyroid ultrasound and orbital computed tomography.

Specimen: blood. The genes are TRBV20-1 and TRBJ1-2, with 10 positions matching TRBD1. The TCR was taken from a woman under 30 with Graves' ophthalmopathy. The DNA for the CDR3 is TGCAGTGCTGAAAGACAGGGGGCCCATGGCTACACCTTC. It yields the protein CSAERQGAHGYTF.